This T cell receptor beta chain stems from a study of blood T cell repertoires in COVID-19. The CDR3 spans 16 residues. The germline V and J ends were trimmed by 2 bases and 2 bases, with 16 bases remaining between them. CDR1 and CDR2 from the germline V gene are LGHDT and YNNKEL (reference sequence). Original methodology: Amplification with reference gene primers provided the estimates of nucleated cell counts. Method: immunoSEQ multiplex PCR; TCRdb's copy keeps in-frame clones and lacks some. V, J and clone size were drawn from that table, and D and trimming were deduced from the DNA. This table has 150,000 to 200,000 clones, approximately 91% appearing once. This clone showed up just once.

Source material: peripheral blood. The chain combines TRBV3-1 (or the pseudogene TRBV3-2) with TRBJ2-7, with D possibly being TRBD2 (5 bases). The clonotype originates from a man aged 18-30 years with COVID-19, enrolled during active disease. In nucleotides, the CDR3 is TGTGCCAGCAGCCAATGGAGGAACAGAATCACCTACGAGCAGTACTTC. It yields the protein CASSQWRNRITYEQYF.